This T cell receptor (beta chain) stems from a study of blood T cell repertoires in COVID-19. Study overall: The United States, Italy and Spain were the sources of the acute and convalescent COVID-19 samples. PBMCs, B-cell-depleted T cells, or T cells were the source of the cDNA or gDNA that made up the material.

Patients in Seattle were enrolled during active infection, then followed longitudinally. In the source study's methods: The authors estimated nucleated cell counts from reference gene primer amplification. Data came from immunoSEQ multiplex PCR; TCRdb stores just in-frame clones and leaves some out. V, J and clone size derive from that table, while D and trimming were established from the DNA sequence. The table includes more than 300,000 clones, 70% to 90% detected once. The CDR3 is made up of 12 amino acids. J lost 5 bases, V lost 6 bases, and 3 bases had no gene match. CDR1 is SGHTA, CDR2 FQGNSA, per germline.

This receptor was taken from a woman between 25 and 40 years old with COVID-19, enrolled during active disease. The sequencing sample was made of peripheral blood. This sequence joins TRBV7-2 and TRBJ1-2; 7 nucleotides match TRBD1. The CDR3 DNA reads as TGTGCCAGCAGATTACAGGGGTATGGCTACACCTTC. Protein product: CASRLQGYGYTF.